Here is one T cell receptor (beta chain) with its context. Seattle participants joined during active infection and were tracked over time. As handled by the study authors: Amplification from reference gene primers served as the basis for estimated nucleated cell counts. TCRdb keeps only in-frame clones here, not all; method: immunoSEQ multiplex PCR. V and J calls and clone size come straight from that table; D and trimming were deduced from the DNA. The repertoire holds about 97,000 clones, with 85% to 90% as singletons. The data were obtained in a study of blood T cell repertoires in COVID-19. Study in general: Italy, Spain and the United States were the sources of the convalescent and acute COVID-19 samples. Sample material is recorded as cDNA or gDNA derived from T cells, B-cell-depleted T cells, or PBMCs.

Germline loops: CDR1 MNHNY, CDR2 SVGAGI (reference sequence). V gave up 6 bases and J gave up 4 bases; unmatched junction bases: 7. This CDR3 spans 15 amino acids. The sample comprised peripheral blood. J is TRBJ2-3 and V is TRBV6-6, with 10 nucleotides matching TRBD2. The source of this sequence is a man aged 50 to 60 with COVID-19, enrolled during active disease. The CDR3 DNA sequence: TGTGCCAGCAGAACACTCGGACTAGCGGCAGATACGCAGTATTTT. This codes for CASRTLGLAADTQYF.